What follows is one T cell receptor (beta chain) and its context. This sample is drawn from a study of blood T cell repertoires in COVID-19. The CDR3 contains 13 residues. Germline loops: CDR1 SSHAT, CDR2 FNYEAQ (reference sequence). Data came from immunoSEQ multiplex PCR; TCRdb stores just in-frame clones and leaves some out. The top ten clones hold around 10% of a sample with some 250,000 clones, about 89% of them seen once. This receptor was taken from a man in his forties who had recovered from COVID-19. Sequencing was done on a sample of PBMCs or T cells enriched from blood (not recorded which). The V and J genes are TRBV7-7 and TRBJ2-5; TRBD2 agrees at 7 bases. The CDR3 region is CAGGGPSPETQYF. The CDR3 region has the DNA TGTGCTGGCGGGGGACCGTCCCCCGAGACCCAGTACTTC.